Below are 6 T cell receptor beta chains sequenced from a single sample in a study of blood T cell repertoires in COVID-19. Assay used: immunoSEQ multiplex PCR; TCRdb lists only in-frame clones, some missing. The sample has about 150,000 clones, 70% to 90% seen once. The sample comprised peripheral blood. The receptors originated from a man between 65 and 85 years old with acute or convalescent COVID-19.

This sequence joins TRBV5-4 and TRBJ2-2, with 7 positions matching TRBD2. CDR1 and CDR2 from the germline V gene are SGHNT and YYREEE (reference sequence). CDR3 length: 18 residues. The V gene end was trimmed by 0 bases and the J gene end by 4 bases; junction bases not matched to a gene: 12. The CDR3 DNA follows: TGTGCCAGCAGCTTGGCCTGGGGCGGGAGTGCTCTCACCGGGGAGCTGTTTTTT. It codes for CASSLAWGGSALTGELFF. Based on the CDR3 plus reference TRBV5-4 and TRBJ2-2, the full variable domain is ETGVTQSPTHLIKTRGQQVTLRCSSQSGHNTVSWYQQALGQGPQFIFQYYREEENGRGNFPPRFSGLQFPNYSSELNVNALELDDSALYLCASSLAWGGSALTGELFFGEGSRLTVL.

This sequence joins TRBV5-1 and TRBJ2-2; TRBD1 matches at 7 bases. Per the germline V gene, CDR1 is SGHRS and CDR2 is YFSETQ. The CDR3 is 15 residues long. After removal of 4 bases from V and 5 bases from J, the junction contained 8 bases not matched to a gene. The CDR3 DNA sequence: TGCGCCAGCAGCGTAGGGGGCGCCGGAACCGGGGAGCTGTTTTTT. Residues: CASSVGGAGTGELFF. The complete variable domain, with remaining parts taken from reference TRBV5-1 and TRBJ2-2, reads KAGVTQTPRYLIKTRGQQVTLSCSPISGHRSVSWYQQTPGQGLQFLFEYFSETQRNKGNFPGRFSGRQFSNSRSEMNVSTLELGDSALYLCASSVGGAGTGELFFGEGSRLTVL.

V and J are TRBV7-2 and TRBJ2-7, with 10 bases lining up with TRBD1. The germline gives CDR1 SGHTA, CDR2 FQGNSA. V lost 5 bases, J lost 3 bases, and 4 bases stayed unmatched. CDR3 length equals 14 residues. CDR3 loop: CASSMDRGGYEQYF. In DNA form, the CDR3 reads TGTGCCAGCAGCATGGACAGGGGGGGCTACGAGCAGTACTTC.

A remark on this clone: The sample holds other DNA sequences that translate to the same CDR3. V usage is TRBV19 and J usage is TRBJ2-1; 11 bases are a match to TRBD2. After removal of 5 bases from V and 4 bases from J, the junction contained 7 bases not matched to a gene. Germline V gene sequence: CDR1 LNHDA, CDR2 SQIVND (reference sequence). The CDR3 is made up of 16 amino acids. The CDR3 reads CASSPIAGGPYNEQFF. In DNA form, the CDR3 reads TGTGCCAGTAGTCCAATAGCGGGAGGGCCTTACAATGAGCAGTTCTTC.

The rearrangement links TRBV6-1 to TRBJ2-1, with D possibly TRBD2 on 7 matching bases. There are 16 residues in the CDR3. Germline assignment: CDR1 MNHNS and CDR2 SASEGT. V lost 1 base and J lost 8, with 18 bases in between. In DNA form, the CDR3 reads TGTGCCAGCAGTGAAGGGGGAGGGGGATTCTGGGATGAGCAGTTCTTC. The encoded protein is CASSEGGGGFWDEQFF.

This clone was detected only once. The chain combines TRBV7-3 with TRBJ1-2; a possible D gene is TRBD1 (6 bases). Looked up from germline, CDR1 is SGHTA and CDR2 is FQGTGA. V lost 5 bases, J lost 4 bases, and 20 bases lay in between. This CDR3 is 16 amino acids long. The CDR3 spells CASSENPTGSIYGYTF. DNA for the CDR3: TGTGCCAGCAGCGAGAACCCGACAGGTTCAATCTATGGCTACACCTTC.